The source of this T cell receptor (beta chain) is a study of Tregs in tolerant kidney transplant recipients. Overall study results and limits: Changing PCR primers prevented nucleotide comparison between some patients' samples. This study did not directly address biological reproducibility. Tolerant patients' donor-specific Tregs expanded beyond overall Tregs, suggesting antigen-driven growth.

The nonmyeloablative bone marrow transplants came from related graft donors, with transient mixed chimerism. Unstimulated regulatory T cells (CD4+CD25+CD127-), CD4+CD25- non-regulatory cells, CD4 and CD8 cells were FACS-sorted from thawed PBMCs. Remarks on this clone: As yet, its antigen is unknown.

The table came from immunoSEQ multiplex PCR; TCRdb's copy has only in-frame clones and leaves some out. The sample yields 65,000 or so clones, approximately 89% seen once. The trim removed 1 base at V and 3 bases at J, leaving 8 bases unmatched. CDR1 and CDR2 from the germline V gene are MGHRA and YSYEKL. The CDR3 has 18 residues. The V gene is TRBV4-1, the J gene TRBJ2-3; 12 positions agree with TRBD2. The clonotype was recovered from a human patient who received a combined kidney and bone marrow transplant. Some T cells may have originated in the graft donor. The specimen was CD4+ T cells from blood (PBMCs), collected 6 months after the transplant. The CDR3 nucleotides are TGCGCCAGCAGCCAAGGGCAAGGGCTAGCGGGGGGGACAGATACGCAGTATTTT. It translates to CASSQGQGLAGGTDTQYF.